This TCR beta chain was profiled in a study of cytomegalovirus exposure and HLA in healthy donors. Findings and limits, study-wide: In a later analysis, a missense DCLRE1C variant was linked to TCR beta V- and J-gene trimming.

The PCR was carried out with 60 Vbeta primers and 13 Jbeta primers. Produced via immunoSEQ multiplex PCR; TCRdb's table is partial and in-frame only. The sample carries about 110,000 clones, 82% recorded once. The CDR3 has 12 residues. With 3 bases removed from V and 4 bases from J, the gap between germline ends came to 6 bases. Germline assignment: CDR1 SGHTA and CDR2 FQGNSA. In the case of this clone: Its antigen is not identified.

The source of this sequence is a woman under 30 in good health and CMV-seronegative. The chain couples TRBV7-2 to TRBJ1-2; tentative D call: TRBD1 (5 bases). Sequenced: PBMCs. The CDR3: CASSFTGYGYTF. DNA for the CDR3: TGTGCCAGCAGCTTTACAGGCTATGGCTACACCTTC.